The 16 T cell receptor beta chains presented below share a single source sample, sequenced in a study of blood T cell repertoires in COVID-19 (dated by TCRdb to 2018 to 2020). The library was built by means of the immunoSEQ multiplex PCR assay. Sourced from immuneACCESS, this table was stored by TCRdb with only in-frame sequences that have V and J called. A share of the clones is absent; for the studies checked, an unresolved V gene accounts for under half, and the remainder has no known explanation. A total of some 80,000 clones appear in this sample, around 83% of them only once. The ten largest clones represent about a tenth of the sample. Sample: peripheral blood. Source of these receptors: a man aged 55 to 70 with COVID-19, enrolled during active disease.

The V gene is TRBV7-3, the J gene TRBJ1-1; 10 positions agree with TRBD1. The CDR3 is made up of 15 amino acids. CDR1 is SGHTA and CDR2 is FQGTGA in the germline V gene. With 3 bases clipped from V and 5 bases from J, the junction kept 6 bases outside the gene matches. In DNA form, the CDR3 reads TGTGCCAGCAGCTTCACTGGGGACAGGGGTACTGAAGCTTTCTTT. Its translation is CASSFTGDRGTEAFF.

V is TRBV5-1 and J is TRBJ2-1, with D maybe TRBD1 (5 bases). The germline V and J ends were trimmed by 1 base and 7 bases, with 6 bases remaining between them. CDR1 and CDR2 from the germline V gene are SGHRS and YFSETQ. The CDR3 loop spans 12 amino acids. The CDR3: CASSLNRNEQFF. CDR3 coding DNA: TGCGCCAGCAGCTTGAACAGGAATGAGCAGTTCTTC.

The CDR3 DNA follows: TGTGCCAGCAGCTCTATTCCCGGGACAGGGGAAATTCGCACCTTC. Its translation: CASSSIPGTGEIRTF. The chain combines TRBV5-5 with TRBJ1-2, with 10 positions matching TRBD1. Per germline, CDR1 SGHKS and CDR2 YYEKEE (reference sequence). The CDR3 consists of 15 residues. V gave up 3 bases and J gave up 13 bases; unmatched junction bases: 15.

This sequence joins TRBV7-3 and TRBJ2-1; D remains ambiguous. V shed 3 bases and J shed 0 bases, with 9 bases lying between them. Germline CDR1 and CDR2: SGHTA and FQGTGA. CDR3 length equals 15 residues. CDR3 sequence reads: CASSLPLGSYNEQFF. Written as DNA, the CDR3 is TGTGCCAGCAGCTTGCCGCTAGGCTCCTACAATGAGCAGTTCTTC.

The CDR3 DNA follows: TGTGCCACCAGCCAAACAGGGCGCGTTGAAGATACGCAGTATTTT. Translation: CATSQTGRVEDTQYF. V and J are TRBV24-1 and TRBJ2-3; D is possibly TRBD1 (6 bases). Germline V gene lookup returns CDR1 KGHDR and CDR2 SFDVKD. The germline V and J ends were trimmed by 7 bases and 5 bases, with 18 bases remaining between them. This CDR3 has 15 amino acids.

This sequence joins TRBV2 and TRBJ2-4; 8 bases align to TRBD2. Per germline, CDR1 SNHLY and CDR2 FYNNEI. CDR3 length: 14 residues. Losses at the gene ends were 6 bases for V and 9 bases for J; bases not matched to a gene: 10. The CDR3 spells CASRETSDSGIQYF. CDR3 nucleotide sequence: TGTGCCAGCAGGGAGACTAGCGATTCGGGCATTCAGTACTTC.

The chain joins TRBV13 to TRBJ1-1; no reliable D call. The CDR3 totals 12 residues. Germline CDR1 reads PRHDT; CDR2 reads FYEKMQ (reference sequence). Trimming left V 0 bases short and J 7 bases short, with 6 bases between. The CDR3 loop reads CASSLGGGEAFF. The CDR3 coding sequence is TGTGCCAGCAGCTTAGGCGGCGGTGAAGCTTTCTTT. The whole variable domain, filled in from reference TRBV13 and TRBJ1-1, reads AAGVIQSPRHLIKEKRETATLKCYPIPRHDTVYWYQQGPGQDPQFLISFYEKMQSDKGSIPDRFSAQQFSDYHSELNMSSLELGDSALYFCASSLGGGEAFFGQGTRLTVV.

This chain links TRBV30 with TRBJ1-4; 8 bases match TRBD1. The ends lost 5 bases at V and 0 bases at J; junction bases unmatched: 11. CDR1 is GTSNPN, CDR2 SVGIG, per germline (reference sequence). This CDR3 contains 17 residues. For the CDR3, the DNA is TGTGCCTGGCGGCCAGGGGGCAGATCTGCAACTAATGAAAAACTGTTTTTT. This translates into CAWRPGGRSATNEKLFF.

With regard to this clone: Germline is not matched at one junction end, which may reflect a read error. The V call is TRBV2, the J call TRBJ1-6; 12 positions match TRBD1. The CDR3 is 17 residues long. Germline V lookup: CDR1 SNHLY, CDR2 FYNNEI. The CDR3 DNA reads TGTGCCAGCAACCCGGGGGACAGGGGGCCCCCTCATTCCCCCCTCCACTTT. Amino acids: CASNPGDRGPPHSPLHF.

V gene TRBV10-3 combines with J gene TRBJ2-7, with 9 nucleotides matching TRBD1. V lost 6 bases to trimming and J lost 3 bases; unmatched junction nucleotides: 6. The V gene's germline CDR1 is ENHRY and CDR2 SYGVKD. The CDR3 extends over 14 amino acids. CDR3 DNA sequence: TGTGCCATCAGAATACAGGGGGCCGTCTACGAGCAGTACTTC. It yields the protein CAIRIQGAVYEQYF.

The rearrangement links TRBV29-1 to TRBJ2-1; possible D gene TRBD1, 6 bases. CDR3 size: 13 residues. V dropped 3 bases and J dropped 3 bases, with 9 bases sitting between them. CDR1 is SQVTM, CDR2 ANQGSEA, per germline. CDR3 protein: CSVEPTGYNEQFF. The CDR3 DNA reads TGCAGCGTTGAGCCGACAGGCTACAATGAGCAGTTCTTC.

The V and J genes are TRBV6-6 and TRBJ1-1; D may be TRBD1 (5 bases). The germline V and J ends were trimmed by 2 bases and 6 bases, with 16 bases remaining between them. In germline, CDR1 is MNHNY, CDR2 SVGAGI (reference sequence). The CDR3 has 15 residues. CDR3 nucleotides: TGTGCCAGCAGTTACGACCTCAGGGATGAGCCTGAAGCTTTCTTT. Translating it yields CASSYDLRDEPEAFF.

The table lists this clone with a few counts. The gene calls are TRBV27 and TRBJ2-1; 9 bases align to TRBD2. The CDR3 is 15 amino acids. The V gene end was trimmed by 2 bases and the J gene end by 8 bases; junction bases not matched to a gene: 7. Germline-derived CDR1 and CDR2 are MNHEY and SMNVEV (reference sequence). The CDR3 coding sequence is TGTGCCAGCAGTTTAGGTAGCGGGAGAGGCGATGAGCAGTTCTTC. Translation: CASSLGSGRGDEQFF.

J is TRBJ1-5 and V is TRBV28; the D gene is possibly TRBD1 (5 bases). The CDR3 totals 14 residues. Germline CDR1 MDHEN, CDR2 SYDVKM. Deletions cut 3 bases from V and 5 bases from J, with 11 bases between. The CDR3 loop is CASSFAGLDQPQHF. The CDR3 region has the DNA TGTGCCAGCAGTTTTGCAGGGTTGGATCAGCCCCAGCATTTT.

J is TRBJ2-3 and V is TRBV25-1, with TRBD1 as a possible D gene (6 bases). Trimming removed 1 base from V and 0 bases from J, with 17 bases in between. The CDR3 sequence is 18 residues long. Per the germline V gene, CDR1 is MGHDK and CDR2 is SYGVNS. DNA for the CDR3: TGTGCCAGCAGTGAATCCCCCTACGGACAGCTTAGCACAGATACGCAGTATTTT. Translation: CASSESPYGQLSTDTQYF.

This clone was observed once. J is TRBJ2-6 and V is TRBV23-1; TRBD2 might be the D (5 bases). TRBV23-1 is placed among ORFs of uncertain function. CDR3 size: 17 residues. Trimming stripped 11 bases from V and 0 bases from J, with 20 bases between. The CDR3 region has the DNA TGCGCCTCTCCAACGGGGATAAAGAACTCTGGGGCCAACGTCCTGACTTTC. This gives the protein CASPTGIKNSGANVLTF.